These T cell receptor beta chains were read from a single sample in a study of T cell repertoires in cytomegalovirus infection. MiXCR was run by TCRdb on the reads, yielding one entry per CDR3 protein. The sample yields around 280,000 distinct CDR3 sequences, around 9.1% seen once. Sample: PBMCs. All receptors come from a human donor in good health (CMV status not recorded). Some clones in this sample may be carry-over from other donors' samples. The CDR3 runs from the conserved cysteine through the conserved F or W. The D gene is left open where the match is weak. A clone size is listed for some rows: how often the clone was seen (once, few, many), or a class if it is expanded.

d_gene: NA
j_gene: TRBJ1-2
abundance: many
v_gene: TRBV20-1
CDR3nt: TGCAGTGCTAGAGTAGGGGATGTCTATGGCTACACCTTC
CDR3aa: CSARVGDVYGYTF

d_gene: TRBD2
j_gene: TRBJ2-1
abundance: many
v_gene: TRBV7-9
CDR3nt: TGTGCCAGCAGCTCAAAAGGCCCGGGGGGGGTACACAATGAGCAGTTCTTC
CDR3aa: CASSSKGPGGVHNEQFF

d_gene: NA
j_gene: TRBJ1-5
abundance: many
v_gene: TRBV28
CDR3nt: TGTGCCAGCAGTTTATTCCGACAGGTATACAATCAGCCCCAGCATTTT
CDR3aa: CASSLFRQVYNQPQHF

d_gene: NA
j_gene: TRBJ2-5
abundance: NA
v_gene: TRBV12-3/TRBV12-4
CDR3nt: TGTGCCAGCAGCAACCGGGCCGATGGGACCCAGTACTTC
CDR3aa: CASSNRADGTQYF

d_gene: NA
j_gene: TRBJ2-2
abundance: few
v_gene: TRBV20-1
CDR3nt: TGCAGTGCTGAGTGGGCTAGCGCCGGGGAGCTGTTTTTT
CDR3aa: CSAEWASAGELFF

d_gene: TRBD1
j_gene: TRBJ2-5
abundance: many
v_gene: TRBV5-4
CDR3nt: TGTGCCAGCAGCTGGACAGGGGGCAAGGAGACCCAGTACTTC
CDR3aa: CASSWTGGKETQYF

d_gene: NA
j_gene: TRBJ1-5
abundance: many
v_gene: TRBV6-1
CDR3nt: TGTGCCAGCTCAGGGTCTTATAGCAATCAGCCCCAGCATTTT
CDR3aa: CASSGSYSNQPQHF

d_gene: TRBD2
j_gene: TRBJ2-3
abundance: few
v_gene: TRBV10-3
CDR3nt: TGTGCCATCAGAACGACTAGCGGGGGGGCGTCAGATACGCAGTATTTT
CDR3aa: CAIRTTSGGASDTQYF

d_gene: NA
j_gene: TRBJ1-2
abundance: few
v_gene: TRBV14
CDR3nt: TGTGCCAGCAGCCAACGGCAGGGCTATGGCTACACCTTC
CDR3aa: CASSQRQGYGYTF

d_gene: NA
j_gene: TRBJ2-5
abundance: many
v_gene: TRBV29-1
CDR3nt: TGCAGCGTTGAAGTTGGAGGGTTGGGGCCAGAGACCCAGTACTTC
CDR3aa: CSVEVGGLGPETQYF

d_gene: TRBD1
j_gene: TRBJ2-2
abundance: many
v_gene: TRBV5-1
CDR3nt: TGCGCCAGCAGCTTGAGTACTGGGACAGCTACCGGGGAGCTGTTTTTT
CDR3aa: CASSLSTGTATGELFF

d_gene: TRBD1
j_gene: TRBJ1-3
abundance: many
v_gene: TRBV7-2
CDR3nt: TGTGCCAGCAGCTCTACAGGGGCGGGAAACACCATATATTTT
CDR3aa: CASSSTGAGNTIYF

d_gene: NA
j_gene: TRBJ1-1
abundance: many
v_gene: TRBV20-1
CDR3nt: TGCAGTGCTAGAGGCAGGGGTGGACTGAACACTGAAGCTTTCTTT
CDR3aa: CSARGRGGLNTEAFF

d_gene: NA
j_gene: TRBJ2-6
abundance: many
v_gene: TRBV7-2
CDR3nt: TGTGCCAGCAGCTTCCGGGTTTCTGGGGCCAACGTCCTGACTTTC
CDR3aa: CASSFRVSGANVLTF

d_gene: NA
j_gene: TRBJ2-3
abundance: many
v_gene: TRBV5-1
CDR3nt: TGCGCCAGCAGCTGGTGGGACCTAAGCACAGATACGCAGTATTTT
CDR3aa: CASSWWDLSTDTQYF

d_gene: TRBD2
j_gene: TRBJ2-7
abundance: few
v_gene: TRBV6-6
CDR3nt: TGTGCCAGCAGTTACGGTGCGGGGGGGCCTCTGAACGAGCAGTACTTC
CDR3aa: CASSYGAGGPLNEQYF

d_gene: NA
j_gene: TRBJ2-4
abundance: NA
v_gene: TRBV7-2
CDR3nt: TGTGCCAGCAGCTTAGTGGGCATCCAGCACTTC
CDR3aa: CASSLVGIQHF

d_gene: TRBD1
j_gene: TRBJ2-1
abundance: many
v_gene: TRBV5-4
CDR3nt: TGTGCCAGCAGCTTGGGTGGACAGGGGCAGGCTGAGCAGTTCTTC
CDR3aa: CASSLGGQGQAEQFF

d_gene: TRBD2
j_gene: TRBJ2-1
abundance: many
v_gene: TRBV5-1
CDR3nt: TGCGCCAGCAGCTTCTTAGCGGGGGGGCTCCGCCGTGAGCAGTTCTTC
CDR3aa: CASSFLAGGLRREQFF

d_gene: TRBD1
j_gene: TRBJ2-1
abundance: many
v_gene: TRBV10-3
CDR3nt: TGTGCCATCAGTCGACAGGGGGGCAATGAGCAGTTCTTC
CDR3aa: CAISRQGGNEQFF

d_gene: TRBD2
j_gene: TRBJ2-2
abundance: many
v_gene: TRBV6-2/TRBV6-3
CDR3nt: TGTGCCAGCAGCGCTCCGGGGGGACCGAACACCGGGGAGCTGTTTTTT
CDR3aa: CASSAPGGPNTGELFF

d_gene: TRBD1
j_gene: TRBJ1-2
abundance: many
v_gene: TRBV7-2
CDR3nt: TGTGCCAGCAGCTTCGACAGGGGGGGCTACACCTTC
CDR3aa: CASSFDRGGYTF

d_gene: NA
j_gene: TRBJ2-3
abundance: few
v_gene: TRBV5-6
CDR3nt: TGTGCCAGCAGCTTGTTAGGACCTACAGATACGCAGTATTTT
CDR3aa: CASSLLGPTDTQYF

d_gene: NA
j_gene: TRBJ2-5
abundance: many
v_gene: TRBV6-6
CDR3nt: TGTGCCAGCATTTCCAGGACAAGGGCCAACCAAGAGACCCAGTACTTC
CDR3aa: CASISRTRANQETQYF

d_gene: TRBD2
j_gene: TRBJ2-1
abundance: many
v_gene: TRBV11-1
CDR3nt: TGTGCCAGCAGCCTCACTAGCGGCGCCTACAATGAGCAGTTCTTC
CDR3aa: CASSLTSGAYNEQFF

d_gene: TRBD2
j_gene: TRBJ2-1
abundance: few
v_gene: TRBV4-3
CDR3nt: TGCGCCAGCAGCCACGGACTAGCGGGGGGGGCTTCCTACAATGAGCAGTTCTTC
CDR3aa: CASSHGLAGGASYNEQFF

d_gene: NA
j_gene: TRBJ2-7
abundance: NA
v_gene: TRBV20-1
CDR3nt: TGCAGTGCCTCTCAGGGCGGCGAGCAGTACTTC
CDR3aa: CSASQGGEQYF

d_gene: NA
j_gene: TRBJ1-2
abundance: NA
v_gene: TRBV29-1
CDR3nt: TGCAGCGTTTCGGGCCTTAACTATGGCTACACCTTC
CDR3aa: CSVSGLNYGYTF

d_gene: TRBD1
j_gene: TRBJ2-4
abundance: many
v_gene: TRBV5-4
CDR3nt: TGTGCCAGCAGTCGGGACAGGGGGCGATCAAACATTCAGTACTTC
CDR3aa: CASSRDRGRSNIQYF

d_gene: NA
j_gene: TRBJ2-5
abundance: many
v_gene: TRBV6-5
CDR3nt: TGTGCCAGCAGTTACTCGAAGGGCAGGCAAGAGACCCAGTACTTC
CDR3aa: CASSYSKGRQETQYF

d_gene: NA
j_gene: TRBJ2-1
abundance: NA
v_gene: TRBV20-1
CDR3nt: TGCAGTGCGACTCCTTACAATGAGCAGTTCTTC
CDR3aa: CSATPYNEQFF

d_gene: NA
j_gene: TRBJ1-6
abundance: many
v_gene: TRBV7-9
CDR3nt: TGTGCCAGCAGACCCCCGGGACGATTTAATTCACCCCTCCACTTT
CDR3aa: CASRPPGRFNSPLHF

d_gene: TRBD1
j_gene: TRBJ1-5
abundance: many
v_gene: TRBV19
CDR3nt: TGTGCCAGTAGGGACAGGGAAAGCAATCAGCCCCAGCATTTT
CDR3aa: CASRDRESNQPQHF

d_gene: NA
j_gene: TRBJ1-5
abundance: many
v_gene: TRBV28
CDR3nt: TGTGCCAGCAGTCACAGCAATCAGCCCCAGCATTTT
CDR3aa: CASSHSNQPQHF

d_gene: TRBD2
j_gene: TRBJ2-3
abundance: many
v_gene: TRBV4-3
CDR3nt: TGCGCCAGCAGCAAGCTAGGTAGCGGGGGGGCAGGTGGCACAGATACGCAGTATTTT
CDR3aa: CASSKLGSGGAGGTDTQYF

d_gene: TRBD1
j_gene: TRBJ1-2
abundance: many
v_gene: TRBV7-9
CDR3nt: TGTGCCAGCAGCTCCACAGGGGTCGCTTCACTTTTC
CDR3aa: CASSSTGVASLF

d_gene: NA
j_gene: TRBJ1-2
abundance: many
v_gene: TRBV4-1
CDR3nt: TGCGCCAGCAGCCAAGAACTGGGCAGGGCTAGCTCTGGCTACACCTTC
CDR3aa: CASSQELGRASSGYTF

d_gene: NA
j_gene: TRBJ1-1
abundance: NA
v_gene: TRBV20-1
CDR3nt: TGCAGTGCTTGGGGGGCCGGTGCGGCGAACACTGAAGCTTTCTTT
CDR3aa: CSAWGAGAANTEAFF

d_gene: NA
j_gene: TRBJ2-3
abundance: NA
v_gene: TRBV15
CDR3nt: TGTGCCACCAGCAGAGATAGGGATACGCAGTATTTT
CDR3aa: CATSRDRDTQYF

d_gene: TRBD1
j_gene: TRBJ2-2
abundance: many
v_gene: TRBV12-3/TRBV12-4
CDR3nt: TGTGCCAGCAGTCTTCCGACAGGGGGTAGTACCGGGGAGCTGTTTTTT
CDR3aa: CASSLPTGGSTGELFF

d_gene: TRBD2
j_gene: TRBJ2-5
abundance: many
v_gene: TRBV7-8
CDR3nt: TGTGCCAGCAGCAGGCTCGGCGGGGGGTACCAAGAGACCCAGTACTTC
CDR3aa: CASSRLGGGYQETQYF

d_gene: NA
j_gene: TRBJ2-2
abundance: many
v_gene: TRBV27
CDR3nt: TGTGCCAGCAGTTTCTCCGGGAGAGACGGGGAGCTGTTTTTT
CDR3aa: CASSFSGRDGELFF

d_gene: NA
j_gene: TRBJ2-2
abundance: many
v_gene: TRBV2
CDR3nt: TGTGCCAGCAGTATACAGGTGGTCGACACCGGGGAGCTGTTTTTT
CDR3aa: CASSIQVVDTGELFF

d_gene: NA
j_gene: TRBJ2-7
abundance: few
v_gene: TRBV20-1
CDR3nt: TGCAGTGCCACTGGGGCGGGCCCCTACGAGCAGTACTTC
CDR3aa: CSATGAGPYEQYF

d_gene: NA
j_gene: TRBJ2-1
abundance: many
v_gene: TRBV5-1
CDR3nt: TGCGCCAGCAGCTTGGAAAGGGGGTTGAATGAGCAGTTCTTC
CDR3aa: CASSLERGLNEQFF

d_gene: TRBD1
j_gene: TRBJ2-1
abundance: many
v_gene: TRBV6-6
CDR3nt: TGTGCCAGCAGTTACCCCGGGACAGGTTACAATGAGCAGTTCTTC
CDR3aa: CASSYPGTGYNEQFF

d_gene: NA
j_gene: TRBJ2-6
abundance: many
v_gene: TRBV19
CDR3nt: TGTGCCAGTAACAAGAGGTCCGGGGCCAACGTCCTGACTTTC
CDR3aa: CASNKRSGANVLTF

d_gene: NA
j_gene: TRBJ1-1
abundance: few
v_gene: TRBV12-3/TRBV12-4
CDR3nt: TGTGCCAGCAGTCTCGGGGACCGCCGCTTCTTT
CDR3aa: CASSLGDRRFF

d_gene: NA
j_gene: TRBJ2-5
abundance: NA
v_gene: TRBV7-9
CDR3nt: TGTGCCAGCAGCTCGGGGGACCTAGAGACCCAGTACTTC
CDR3aa: CASSSGDLETQYF

d_gene: NA
j_gene: TRBJ1-5
abundance: many
v_gene: TRBV10-3
CDR3nt: TGTGCCATCAGTCCATCAGGCGGTGGGGGTCAGCCCCAGCATTTT
CDR3aa: CAISPSGGGGQPQHF

d_gene: NA
j_gene: TRBJ2-1
abundance: many
v_gene: TRBV7-6
CDR3nt: TGTGCCAGCAGCTTAACCCAGGGATACCTTGAGCAGTTCTTC
CDR3aa: CASSLTQGYLEQFF

d_gene: NA
j_gene: TRBJ1-5
abundance: NA
v_gene: TRBV7-2
CDR3nt: TGTGCCAGCAGCCCAGACGGATTTAGCAATCAGCCCCAGCATTTT
CDR3aa: CASSPDGFSNQPQHF

d_gene: NA
j_gene: TRBJ1-1
abundance: few
v_gene: TRBV20-1
CDR3nt: TGCAGTGCTAGACGCAGCGTCTCTGTCCCTGAAGCTTTCTTT
CDR3aa: CSARRSVSVPEAFF

d_gene: NA
j_gene: TRBJ2-3
abundance: many
v_gene: TRBV5-1
CDR3nt: TGCGCCAGCAGCTCCTTCAACACAGATACGCAGTATTTT
CDR3aa: CASSSFNTDTQYF

d_gene: NA
j_gene: TRBJ1-2
abundance: few
v_gene: TRBV2
CDR3nt: TGTGCCAGCAGTGATGCCTCCGCCTATGGCTACACCTTC
CDR3aa: CASSDASAYGYTF

d_gene: TRBD1
j_gene: TRBJ2-2
abundance: many
v_gene: TRBV15
CDR3nt: TGTGCCACCAGCAGGGACAGGGGAGGGGAGCTGTTTTTT
CDR3aa: CATSRDRGGELFF

d_gene: NA
j_gene: TRBJ2-3
abundance: NA
v_gene: TRBV19
CDR3nt: TGTGCCAGTAGTATCGGCACTTCTAGCACAGATACGCAGTATTTT
CDR3aa: CASSIGTSSTDTQYF

d_gene: NA
j_gene: TRBJ2-5
abundance: many
v_gene: TRBV7-3
CDR3nt: TGTGCCAGCAGCTTAACGGGCCTTGGTTCCCGGACCCAGTACTTC
CDR3aa: CASSLTGLGSRTQYF